This T cell receptor beta chain appears in the sequencing data of a study of T cell repertoires in cytomegalovirus infection. Notes on the study in general: HLA-C-restricted CMV-specific TCR beta clonotypes prevailed in the ex vivo response.

A word on this clonotype: Its antigen remains unknown.

Trimming cost V 3 bases and J 7 bases, with 13 bases left between them. This CDR3 has 13 residues. Germline CDR1 LGHNA, CDR2 YNFKEQ. Each CDR3 protein is one row after TCRdb ran MiXCR on the reads. This sample has roughly 100,000 distinct CDR3 sequences; 16% occur once, and the top ten carry around 8.2%. The sample taken for sequencing was PBMCs. The TCR comes from a human donor in good health (CMV status not recorded). Some clones in this sample may be carry-over from other donors' samples. The chain combines TRBV4-2 with TRBJ2-7; weak D call: TRBD1 (6 bases). In DNA, the CDR3 is TGTGCCAGCAGCCAGGGGGCTCCGGGGGAGCAGTACTTC. It yields the protein CASSQGAPGEQYF.